These 28 T cell receptor beta chains were all obtained from the same sample, sequenced in a study of PD-1 blockade in classical Hodgkin lymphoma. Patients all relapsed after autologous stem cell transplantation, and there was variation in brentuximab vedotin exposure. Sequencing used immunoSEQ multiplex PCR; TCRdb keeps in-frame clones, though not all of them. Counted here are around 99,000 clones, roughly 80% occurring once; the ten biggest clones make up 16%. This sample comprised peripheral blood mononuclear cells (PBMCs), obtained before the second cycle of nivolumab. These receptors were obtained from a human donor with classical Hodgkin lymphoma.

This chain uses TRBV14 with TRBJ2-7; D may be TRBD1 (5 bases). Trimming removed 0 bases from V and 0 bases from J, with 9 bases in between. CDR3 length: 15 residues. Germline V gives CDR1 SGHDN, CDR2 FVKESK. DNA for the CDR3: TGTGCCAGCAGCCAAGACCGACAGACCTCCTACGAGCAGTACTTC. Amino acid sequence: CASSQDRQTSYEQYF.

The chain is built from TRBV10-1 and TRBJ2-4; D call uncertain. The V end was cut by 2 bases, the J end by 0 bases, with 5 bases between. Germline loops: CDR1 WNHNN, CDR2 SYGVQD (reference sequence). This CDR3 region has 14 residues. CDR3 region: CASSEKGAKNIQYF. The CDR3 coding sequence is TGCGCCAGCAGTGAGAAGGGAGCCAAAAACATTCAGTACTTC.

The genes are TRBV7-8 and TRBJ2-7, with D unclear. The CDR3 totals 12 residues. V lost 5 bases and J lost 2, with 7 bases in between. Per the germline V gene, CDR1 is SGHVS and CDR2 is FQNEAQ. The chain's CDR3 is CASSVRPYEQYF. CDR3 nucleotides: TGTGCCAGCAGCGTACGCCCCTACGAGCAGTACTTC. The full variable domain, its missing parts supplied by reference TRBV7-8 and TRBJ2-7, is GAGVSQSPRYKVAKRGQDVALRCDPISGHVSLFWYQQALGQGPEFLTYFQNEAQLDKSGLPSDRFFAERPEGSVSTLKIQRTQQEDSAVYLCASSVRPYEQYFGPGTRLTVT.

The chain is built from TRBV7-2 and TRBJ1-2, with D possibly matching TRBD1 (6 bases). This CDR3 has 13 residues. V gave up 6 bases and J gave up 6 bases, with 14 bases separating them. CDR1 SGHTA and CDR2 FQGNSA come from the germline V gene. This CDR3 reads CASSLIQGHGYTF. The CDR3 nucleotides are TGTGCCAGCAGTTTAATACAGGGTCATGGCTACACCTTC.

The chain joins TRBV14 to TRBJ1-5; TRBD1 matches 10 bases. This CDR3 contains 15 residues. Germline V gene data show CDR1 as SGHDN and CDR2 as FVKESK. V lost 6 bases, J lost 9 bases, and 11 bases stayed unmatched. CDR3 bases: TGTGCCAGCAGAGAGGACAGGGGGGCAGTATGGCCCCAGCATTTT. Its protein is CASREDRGAVWPQHF.

This chain links TRBV5-6 with TRBJ2-7; TRBD2 matches at 7 bases. The CDR3 covers 13 residues. Germline CDR1 is SGHDT and CDR2 is YYEEEE. V shed 9 bases and J 3 bases; nucleotides not matched to a gene: 9. CDR3 in amino acids: CATPLSGGYEQYF. The CDR3 DNA reads as TGTGCCACCCCACTTTCGGGGGGCTACGAGCAGTACTTC.

CDR3: CSVSWSYNEQFF. The CDR3 DNA follows: TGCAGCGTTTCCTGGTCCTACAATGAGCAGTTCTTC. This chain connects TRBV29-1 to TRBJ2-1; D remains unclear. There are 12 residues in the CDR3. V lost 5 bases and J 1 base, leaving 6 bases between the germline ends. Germline V gene sequence: CDR1 SQVTM, CDR2 ANQGSEA.

Details on this clone: Other DNA sequences of this sample code for an identical CDR3. V and J are TRBV6-5 and TRBJ2-2; D uncertain. This CDR3 comprises 13 residues. With 0 bases removed from V and 8 bases from J, the gap between germline ends came to 7 bases. The germline V gene encodes CDR1 MNHEY and CDR2 SVGAGI. CDR3 in DNA: TGTGCCAGCAGTTACTCGACCCGAGGGGAGCTGTTTTTT. This translates into CASSYSTRGELFF.

This chain joins TRBV5-1 and TRBJ2-1; tentative D call: TRBD2 (5 bases). The CDR3 extends over 15 amino acids. Germline-derived CDR1 and CDR2 are SGHRS and YFSETQ. The germline V and J ends were trimmed by 0 bases and 6 bases, with 13 bases remaining between them. DNA of the CDR3: TGCGCCAGCAGCTTGGGCGGGCCCCCTCTCAATGAGCAGTTCTTC. Protein: CASSLGGPPLNEQFF. Based on the CDR3 plus reference TRBV5-1 and TRBJ2-1, the full variable domain is KAGVTQTPRYLIKTRGQQVTLSCSPISGHRSVSWYQQTPGQGLQFLFEYFSETQRNKGNFPGRFSGRQFSNSRSEMNVSTLELGDSALYLCASSLGGPPLNEQFFGPGTRLTVL.

This clone was detected a few times. The chain is built from TRBV10-3 and TRBJ1-2; TRBD1 might be the D (5 bases). CDR1 is ENHRY and CDR2 is SYGVKD in the germline V gene. V dropped 6 bases and J dropped 8 bases, with 19 bases sitting between them. The CDR3 is made up of 14 amino acids. The CDR3 loop is CAISEGEGVWGYTF. In nucleotides, the CDR3 is TGTGCCATCAGCGAAGGGGAAGGGGTTTGGGGCTACACCTTC.

The V gene is TRBV10-1, the J gene TRBJ2-1, with D maybe TRBD2 (5 bases). The CDR3 is made up of 11 amino acids. Germline CDR1 is WNHNN and CDR2 is SYGVQD (reference sequence). V was clipped by 10 bases and J by 10 bases, with 14 bases between them. The DNA for the CDR3 is TGCGCCACCAAACTTCGGGGAGAGCAGTTCTTC. Its translation: CATKLRGEQFF.

This rearrangement joins TRBV6-6 to TRBJ2-1; D gene ambiguous. There are 12 residues in the CDR3. The germline CDR1 and CDR2 sequences are MNHNY and SVGAGI (reference sequence). Deletions cut 7 bases from V and 7 bases from J, with 11 bases between. The CDR3 DNA sequence: TGTGCCAGCACCCTAAGGGCTAATGAGCAGTTCTTC. Protein: CASTLRANEQFF.

The rearrangement joins TRBV6-5 to TRBJ2-1; D remains ambiguous. This CDR3 region has 11 residues. CDR1 is MNHEY and CDR2 is SVGAGI in the germline V gene. V shed 5 bases and J shed 7 bases, with 6 bases lying between them. CDR3 sequence: CASSALNEQFF. CDR3 nucleotides: TGTGCCAGCAGTGCGTTGAATGAGCAGTTCTTC.

As concerns this clone: Other DNA sequences in the sample encode the same CDR3. The chain has TRBV5-5 and TRBJ2-7, with D possibly TRBD2 on 6 matching bases. Trimming left V 0 bases short and J 1 base short, with 8 bases between. Germline V lookup: CDR1 SGHKS, CDR2 YYEKEE (reference sequence). This CDR3 comprises 14 residues. DNA for the CDR3: TGTGCCAGCAGCTTGGTTGGGGGGTCCTACGAGCAGTACTTC. Protein product: CASSLVGGSYEQYF.

As regards this clone: One junction end disagrees with the germline gene, perhaps due to a read error. The J gene is TRBJ2-4, the V gene TRBV6-6; 7 bases agree with TRBD1. There are 14 residues in the CDR3. The germline V gene encodes CDR1 MNHNY and CDR2 SVGAGI (reference sequence). DNA of the CDR3: TGTGCCAGCAGTTACCACCCAAGGACAGGAAGTTGGCACTTC. Translation: CASSYHPRTGSWHF.

V is TRBV15 and J is TRBJ2-1; weak D call: TRBD1 (7 bases). This CDR3 contains 15 residues. Germline V gives CDR1 LNHNV, CDR2 YYDKDF (reference sequence). Trimming shortened V by 1 base and J by 11 bases, and 18 bases separated the two germline ends. CDR3 protein: CATSRVLTEGQKQFF. CDR3 sequence (DNA): TGTGCCACCAGCAGAGTACTCACGGAGGGACAGAAGCAGTTCTTC.

CDR3 sequence: CASSAHRGSNTEAFF. The CDR3 nucleotides are TGTGCCAGCAGCGCTCACAGGGGCTCGAACACTGAAGCTTTCTTT. This chain connects TRBV14 to TRBJ1-1; 7 bases map to TRBD1. After removal of 5 bases from V and 1 base from J, the junction contained 7 bases not matched to a gene. CDR1 SGHDN and CDR2 FVKESK come from the germline V gene. CDR3 length equals 15 residues.

The chain has TRBV9 and TRBJ1-1, with D perhaps matching TRBD1 (6 bases). The germline V gene encodes CDR1 SGDLS and CDR2 YYNGEE. Trimming pared 1 base from V and 5 bases from J, leaving 15 bases between. The CDR3 runs 15 residues. The DNA of the CDR3 is TGTGCCAGCAGCGTACAGGAGACAGGTTTGACTGAAGCTTTCTTT. This codes for CASSVQETGLTEAFF. Filled out from reference TRBV9 and TRBJ1-1, the complete variable domain reads DSGVTQTPKHLITATGQRVTLRCSPRSGDLSVYWYQQSLDQGLQFLIQYYNGEERAKGNILERFSAQQFPDLHSELNLSSLELGDSALYFCASSVQETGLTEAFFGQGTRLTVV.

The V call is TRBV11-2, the J call TRBJ1-4; D is unresolved. Germline assignment: CDR1 SGHAT and CDR2 FQNNGV. The CDR3 has 13 residues. Between the trimmed V and J ends, which lost 3 bases and 7 bases, there was a span of 9 bases. CDR3 coding DNA: TGTGCCAGCAGCTTTCCCATCGGTGAAAAACTGTTTTTT. This sequence encodes CASSFPIGEKLFF.

A note on this clone: One end of the junction varies from germline; a read error may be responsible. Here the CDR3 reads CSAEGGTIPDTQYF. The CDR3 bases are TGCAGCGCTGAAGGCGGGACGATCCCAGATACGCAGTATTTT. The chain links TRBV29-1 to TRBJ2-3; a possible D gene is TRBD2 (6 bases). The CDR3 is 14 residues long. Germline V lookup: CDR1 SQVTM, CDR2 ANQGSEA.

The chain couples TRBV2 to TRBJ2-7; 13 bases agree with TRBD2. Germline CDR1 reads SNHLY; CDR2 reads FYNNEI. This CDR3 region has 15 residues. V was clipped by 5 bases and J by 5 bases; unmatched bases: 6. The CDR3 is CASSKLAGGVHEQYF. The CDR3 DNA sequence: TGTGCCAGCAGTAAACTAGCGGGAGGGGTTCACGAGCAGTACTTC.

The rearrangement links TRBV10-3 to TRBJ1-4, with D tentatively TRBD1 (6 bases). Trimming took 2 bases from V and 2 from J, leaving 18 bases between them. Germline lookup yields CDR1 ENHRY and CDR2 SYGVKD. The CDR3 is 18 amino acids. The CDR3 reads CAISERQTTGTTNEKLFF. The CDR3 DNA reads TGTGCCATCAGTGAGCGCCAAACCACAGGGACGACTAATGAAAAACTGTTTTTT.

This chain joins TRBV29-1 and TRBJ1-2, with unresolved D. Germline CDR1 is SQVTM and CDR2 is ANQGSEA. This CDR3 contains 14 residues. V lost 6 bases and J 2 bases, leaving 16 bases between the germline ends. CDR3 sequence (DNA): TGCAGCGTCCCTGGACGGCCCCTCAACTATGGCTACACCTTC. Encoded protein: CSVPGRPLNYGYTF. Using reference TRBV29-1 and TRBJ1-2 for the parts outside the CDR3, the full variable domain is SAVISQKPSRDICQRGTSLTIQCQVDSQVTMMFWYRQQPGQSLTLIATANQGSEATYESGFVIDKFPISRPNLTFSTLTVSNMSPEDSSIYLCSVPGRPLNYGYTFGSGTRLTVV.

The rearrangement uses TRBV6-5 and TRBJ1-1; a possible D gene is TRBD1 (5 bases). The germline V and J ends were trimmed by 6 bases and 0 bases, with 14 bases remaining between them. This CDR3 comprises 15 residues. Germline CDR1 MNHEY, CDR2 SVGAGI. The CDR3 nucleotides are TGTGCCAGCAGCCGCACAGGAACCGTGAACACTGAAGCTTTCTTT. Residues: CASSRTGTVNTEAFF.

This clone has a single count. This chain uses TRBV18 with TRBJ2-3; 10 bases align to TRBD1. CDR3 length: 16 residues. V lost 5 bases, J lost 3 bases, and 8 bases stayed unmatched. Germline V gene lookup returns CDR1 KGHSH and CDR2 LQKENI. The CDR3 region is CASSTGTGALTDTQYF. The CDR3 DNA sequence: TGTGCCAGCTCAACCGGGACAGGGGCCCTAACAGATACGCAGTATTTT.

The CDR3 reads CASSPRGQPQHF. In DNA, the CDR3 is TGTGCCAGTTCCCCTCGGGGGCAGCCCCAGCATTTT. The chain recombines TRBV19 with TRBJ1-5; tentative D call: TRBD1 (5 bases). Germline V gene lookup returns CDR1 LNHDA and CDR2 SQIVND (reference sequence). CDR3 length: 12 residues. V was pared by 8 bases and J by 7 bases, with 12 bases between.

V gene TRBV6-5 combines with J gene TRBJ2-1, with 10 bases that match TRBD2. CDR3 length: 15 residues. The V and J ends lost 4 bases and 8 bases, in that order; junction bases with no gene match: 8. In germline, CDR1 is MNHEY, CDR2 SVGAGI. The CDR3 spells CASSSTSGTFDEQFF. As DNA, the CDR3 is TGTGCCAGCAGTTCAACTAGCGGGACGTTCGATGAGCAGTTCTTC.

This clone was counted once. The V call is TRBV5-6, the J call TRBJ2-1; D is uncertain. This CDR3 has 14 amino acids. CDR1 SGHDT and CDR2 YYEEEE come from the germline V gene. V was cut by 5 bases and J by 6 bases, with 15 bases left in between. CDR3: CASSYPARPNEQFF. DNA for the CDR3: TGTGCCAGCAGTTACCCGGCCCGCCCCAATGAGCAGTTCTTC.